This T cell receptor beta chain was identified during a study of tumor and adjacent non-tumor tissue in lung cancer. Study details: Stage I to III disease affected roughly ten men and roughly 5 women aged about 31 to 85. Millions of productive TCRbeta reads were obtained per sample on average. Study outcomes and limitations: In normal lung, the top 100 clones were significantly more dominant than in tumor. Significantly higher TCR diversity was found in tumor than normal lung.

About this clonotype: What it recognizes is unknown.

The library came from three nested PCR rounds adapted from ARM-PCR protocols. TCRdb reprocessed the multiplex PCR reads with MiXCR, giving one entry per CDR3 protein. The top ten hold roughly 29% of the sample, which has about 98,000 distinct CDR3 sequences, 80% seen once. No cell sorting was done before RNA was extracted from the tissue. More than 3 cm separated this lung sample from the edge of the tumor. The receptor was isolated from a man aged 55 to 70 with small cell lung cancer. The specimen was distant non-tumor lung tissue.

The CDR3 region is CASSQERRRTYEQYF. The CDR3 nucleotides read TGTGCCAGCAGCCAAGAACGGAGAAGGACCTACGAGCAGTACTTC. V and J are TRBV4-2 and TRBJ2-7; D remains unclear. The ends were cut back, 0 bases at V and 2 bases at J, with 11 bases in the middle. The CDR3 has 15 residues. The V gene's germline CDR1 is LGHNA and CDR2 YNFKEQ.